This paragraph reports one T cell receptor (beta chain). This sample's treatment: 15 to 20 received Ad26.COV2.S at low or high dose, single or two shots; about 5 received placebo; per-sample allocation not given. The study sampled participants on day 63 after the first vaccine or placebo injection. These data originate in a study of Ad26.COV2.S vaccination and SARS-CoV-2 variants. Produced via immunoSEQ multiplex PCR; TCRdb's table is partial and in-frame only. The sample consists of hundreds of thousands of clones, about nine tenths of them appearing once. The CDR3 contains 13 residues. The germline V gene has CDR1 LGHDT and CDR2 YNNKEL (reference sequence). V gave up 6 bases and J gave up 0 bases, with 6 bases separating them.

The gene calls are TRBV3-1 (or the pseudogene TRBV3-2) and TRBJ1-3, with D unclear. This TCR derives from a person aged 18-60 years who received the Ad26.COV2.S COVID-19 vaccine or a placebo. The sequencing here drew on peripheral blood, taken in a trial of Ad26.COV2.S vaccine versus placebo. The CDR3 bases are TGTGCCAGCAGACTCAGCTCTGGAAACACCATATATTTT. This encodes CASRLSSGNTIYF.